A selection of T cell receptor beta chains follows, all from one sample in a study of blood T cell repertoires in COVID-19. The method was immunoSEQ multiplex PCR; TCRdb's version includes in-frame clones alone and lacks a portion of them. Among about 69,000 clones, 89% were seen once, and the ten largest hold about 4.9%. Sequencing was done on a sample of peripheral blood. These receptors were collected from a woman in her forties or fifties with active COVID-19. The CDR3 runs from the conserved cysteine through the conserved F or W. The D gene is left open where the match is weak. Not every row has a clone size; where given, it reads once, few, many or a size class.

CASSFAGPTDTQYF TGCGCCAGCAGCTTCGCGGGCCCCACAGATACGCAGTATTTT . TRBJ2-3 once TRBV5-1
CAWSKPGGLGYGYTF TGTGCCTGGAGTAAACCGGGGGGCCTTGGCTATGGCTACACCTTC . TRBJ1-2 . TRBV30
CASSGQGGVQPQHF TGTGCCAGCAGTGGTCAGGGAGGCGTCCAGCCCCAGCATTTT . TRBJ1-5 . TRBV27
CASSPSRGETQYF TGTGCCAGCTCACCGTCTAGGGGTGAGACCCAGTACTTC . TRBJ2-5 . TRBV18
CASSTGTSYNEQFF TGTGCCAGCAGTACTGGGACATCCTACAATGAGCAGTTCTTC . TRBJ2-1 once TRBV28
CASSSQTYNSPLHF TGTGCCAGCAGCTCCCAAACCTATAATTCACCCCTCCACTTT . TRBJ1-6 . TRBV7-8
CASGLAPLAVREQFF TGTGCTAGTGGTTTGGCCCCGCTAGCGGTGCGGGAGCAGTTCTTC TRBD2 TRBJ2-1 . TRBV12-5
CASSYDRGDEQYF TGCGCCAGCAGCTACGACAGGGGAGACGAGCAGTACTTC TRBD1 TRBJ2-7 . TRBV5-1
CASSHPVGGRTGYTF TGCGCCAGCAGTCACCCGGTAGGAGGGCGGACTGGCTACACCTTC . TRBJ1-2 . TRBV23-1
CASSQGTGPYNEQFF TGCGCCAGCAGCCAAGGGACAGGGCCTTACAATGAGCAGTTCTTC TRBD1 TRBJ2-1 . TRBV5-1
CASSDNRGQQNTEAFF TGTGCCAGCAGCGATAATAGAGGACAGCAGAACACTGAAGCTTTCTTT . TRBJ1-1 . TRBV9
CASSQGLAGAGLYNEQFF TGCGCCAGCAGCCAAGGACTAGCGGGGGCCGGACTATACAATGAGCAGTTCTTC TRBD2 TRBJ2-1 . TRBV4-1
CASSPGSAEKLFF TGTGCCAGCAGTCCAGGATCCGCTGAAAAACTGTTTTTT . TRBJ1-4 . TRBV6-5
CASSERTSGYQETQYF TGTGCCAGCAGTGAAAGGACTAGCGGATACCAAGAGACCCAGTACTTC TRBD2 TRBJ2-5 . TRBV6-1
CASRQQGGTEAFF TGTGCCAGTAGACAACAGGGTGGGACTGAAGCTTTCTTT . TRBJ1-1 . TRBV19
CASSLGISTANSPLHF TGTGCCAGCAGCTTGGGCATTTCGACAGCAAATTCACCCCTCCACTTT . TRBJ1-6 few TRBV5-5
CASSLVSSYEQYF TGTGCCAGCAGCTTAGTCAGTTCCTACGAGCAGTACTTC . TRBJ2-7 . TRBV11-3